This T cell receptor (beta chain) was identified during a study of blood T cells in healthy people across ages. Findings of the study overall: One million T cells yielded diversity estimates that were considered underestimates. Getting older went along with TCR beta diversity per million T cells dropping roughly linearly.

Donors each provided 7.5 to 10 milliliters of peripheral blood. Germline V gene lookup returns CDR1 LGHNT and CDR2 FRNRAP. The CDR3 is 12 amino acids. Trimming removed 7 bases at V and 4 bases at J, with 11 bases between. In this sample, this clonotype turned up a few times. Its antigen is not known. A second about 7 to 12 cycle PCR used barcoded and J-beta primers. One entry per CDR3 protein, called by TCRdb with MiXCR from the 5' RACE reads. The sample holds approximately 880,000 distinct CDR3 sequences, roughly 43% seen once. Source material: blood. The sequence was collected from a man aged 25 to 40 in good health. This rearrangement joins TRBV12-5 to TRBJ2-7; no reliable D call. The CDR3 region has the DNA TGTGCTAGTGCGGGCTCCCATTACGAGCAGTACTTC. As protein: CASAGSHYEQYF.